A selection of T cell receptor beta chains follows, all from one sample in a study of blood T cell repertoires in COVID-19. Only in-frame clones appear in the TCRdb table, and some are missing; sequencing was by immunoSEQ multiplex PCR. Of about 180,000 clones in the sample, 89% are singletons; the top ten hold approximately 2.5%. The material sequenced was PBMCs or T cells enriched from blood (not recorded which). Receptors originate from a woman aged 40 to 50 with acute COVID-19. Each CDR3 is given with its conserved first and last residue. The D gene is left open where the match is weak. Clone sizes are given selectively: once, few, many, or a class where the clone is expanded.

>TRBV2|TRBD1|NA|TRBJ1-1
CASSELTGGTEAFF
TGTGCCAGCAGTGAACTCACAGGGGGCACTGAAGCTTTCTTT
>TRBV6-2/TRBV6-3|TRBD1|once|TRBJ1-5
CASSYQGVGTDNQPQHF
TGTGCCAGCAGTTACCAAGGGGTGGGGACAGATAATCAGCCCCAGCATTTT
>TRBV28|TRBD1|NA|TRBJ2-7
CASSETGWGEQYF
TGTGCCAGCAGTGAGACAGGGTGGGGCGAGCAGTACTTC
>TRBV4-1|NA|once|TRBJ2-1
CASSQRQDLYNEQFF
TGCGCCAGCAGCCAAAGACAAGACCTCTACAATGAGCAGTTCTTC
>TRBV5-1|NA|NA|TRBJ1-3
CASSLAMSSGNTIYF
TGCGCCAGCAGCTTGGCAATGAGCTCTGGAAACACCATATATTTT
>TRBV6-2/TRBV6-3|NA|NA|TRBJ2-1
CASSYWRSHYNEQFF
TGTGCCAGCAGTTATTGGCGGTCCCACTACAATGAGCAGTTCTTC
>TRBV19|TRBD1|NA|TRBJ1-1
CASTDRGPGTEAFF
TGTGCCAGTACCGACAGGGGGCCGGGGACTGAAGCTTTCTTT
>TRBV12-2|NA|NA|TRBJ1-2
CASRSPSRLTEGYTF
TGTGCAAGTCGCTCACCCTCCCGGCTAACGGAGGGCTACACCTTC
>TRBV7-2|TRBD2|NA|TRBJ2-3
CASGAGVVTDTQYF
TGTGCCAGCGGCGCGGGAGTAGTGACAGATACGCAGTATTTT
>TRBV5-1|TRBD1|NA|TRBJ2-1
CASSWRGQGAYEQFF
TGCGCCAGCAGCTGGAGGGGACAGGGGGCTTATGAGCAGTTCTTC
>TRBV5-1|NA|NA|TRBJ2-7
CASSPRQGISYEQYF
TGCGCCAGCAGCCCCCGTCAGGGGATTTCCTACGAGCAGTACTTC
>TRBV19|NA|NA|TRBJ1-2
CASSGQGGGYGYTF
TGTGCCAGTAGTGGGCAGGGTGGCGGCTATGGCTACACCTTC
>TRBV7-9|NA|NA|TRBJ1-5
CASSLQGSNQPQHF
TGTGCCAGCAGCTTACAGGGGAGCAATCAGCCCCAGCATTTT
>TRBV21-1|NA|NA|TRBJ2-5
CASSKQVRDRSCVETQYF
TGTGCCAGCAGCAAGCAGGTTCGGGACAGGTCTTGTGTAGAGACCCAGTACTTC
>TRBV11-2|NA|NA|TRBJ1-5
CASSQLRWGRRVNQPQHF
TGTGCCAGCAGCCAGTTAAGATGGGGGCGTAGGGTCAATCAGCCCCAGCATTTT
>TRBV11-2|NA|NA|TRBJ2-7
CASSLDPGTGSYEQYF
TGTGCCAGCAGCCTGGATCCCGGGACTGGCTCCTACGAGCAGTACTTC
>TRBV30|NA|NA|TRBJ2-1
CAWSLLGGPYNEQFF
TGTGCCTGGAGTCTGCTGGGGGGGCCTTACAATGAGCAGTTCTTC
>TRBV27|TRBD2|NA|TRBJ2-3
CASRRRASGGISTDTQYF
TGTGCCAGCCGTCGCCGGGCTAGCGGGGGGATTAGCACAGATACGCAGTATTTT
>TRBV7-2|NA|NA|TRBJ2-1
CASSLDHSSRNEQFF
TGTGCCAGCAGCTTAGACCACTCCTCGCGTAATGAGCAGTTCTTC
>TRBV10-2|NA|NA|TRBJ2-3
CASNPQGSDTQYF
TGCGCCAGCAATCCTCAGGGATCAGATACGCAGTATTTT
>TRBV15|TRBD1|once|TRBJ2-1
CATSRPGTGFDEQFF
TGTGCCACCAGCAGACCCGGGACAGGGTTTGATGAGCAGTTCTTC
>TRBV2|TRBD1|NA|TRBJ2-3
CASRNDRATDTQYF
TGTGCCAGCAGGAACGACAGGGCCACAGATACGCAGTATTTT
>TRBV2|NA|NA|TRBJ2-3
CASSVARNTDTQYF
TGTGCCAGCAGTGTGGCACGAAACACAGATACGCAGTATTTT
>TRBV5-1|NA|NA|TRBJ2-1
CASSFEGLKNEQFF
TGCGCCAGCAGCTTTGAGGGCCTCAAAAATGAGCAGTTCTTC
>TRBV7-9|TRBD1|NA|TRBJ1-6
CASSSPDRDYNSPLHF
TGTGCCAGCAGCTCGCCGGACAGGGACTATAATTCACCCCTCCACTTT
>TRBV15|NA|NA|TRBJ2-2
CATSRDHGTNTGELFF
TGTGCCACCAGCAGAGATCACGGGACGAACACCGGGGAGCTGTTTTTT
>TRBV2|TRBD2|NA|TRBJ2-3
CASRLSGNTDTQYF
TGTGCCAGCAGACTTAGCGGGAACACAGATACGCAGTATTTT
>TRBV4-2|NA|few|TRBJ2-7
CASSQVGRKTGEQYF
TGTGCCAGCAGCCAAGTGGGCAGGAAGACGGGGGAGCAGTACTTC
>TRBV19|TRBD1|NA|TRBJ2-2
CASSRGAGGNTGELFF
TGTGCCAGTAGTAGGGGCGCAGGGGGCAACACCGGGGAGCTGTTTTTT
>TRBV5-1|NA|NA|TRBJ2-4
CASSFTESGNIQYF
TGCGCCAGCAGCTTTACGGAATCCGGGAACATTCAGTACTTC
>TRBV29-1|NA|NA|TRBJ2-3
CSVMSITRKADTQYF
TGCAGCGTTATGTCTATAACTAGGAAGGCAGATACGCAGTATTTT
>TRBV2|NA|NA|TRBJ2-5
CASRTPDRGETQYF
TGTGCCAGCAGGACCCCCGATAGGGGCGAGACCCAGTACTTC
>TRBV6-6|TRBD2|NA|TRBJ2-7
CASSYPPGGYEQYF
TGTGCCAGCAGTTACCCGCCGGGGGGTTATGAGCAGTACTTC
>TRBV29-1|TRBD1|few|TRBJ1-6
CSVGDRVDSPLHF
TGCAGCGTTGGGGACAGGGTTGATTCACCCCTCCACTTT
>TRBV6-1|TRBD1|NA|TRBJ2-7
CASSEDGQGSVEQYF
TGTGCCAGCAGTGAAGACGGACAGGGGTCGGTCGAGCAGTACTTC
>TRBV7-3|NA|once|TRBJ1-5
CASSLTHPGPRLPSRPQHF
TGTGCCAGCAGCTTAACGCACCCAGGTCCCCGCCTTCCTTCGCGGCCCCAGCATTTT
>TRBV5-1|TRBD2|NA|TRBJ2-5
CASSPERGGRETQYF
TGCGCCAGCAGCCCGGAGCGGGGGGGCCGAGAGACCCAGTACTTC
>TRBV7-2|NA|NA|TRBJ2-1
CASSSELNEQFF
TGTGCCAGCAGCTCCGAGCTCAATGAGCAGTTCTTC
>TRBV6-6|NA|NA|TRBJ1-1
CASSYRRPNTEAFF
TGTGCCAGCAGTTATCGGAGACCAAACACTGAAGCTTTCTTT
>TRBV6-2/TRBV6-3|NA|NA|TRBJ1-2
CASSYSRGAVGYGYTF
TGTGCCAGCAGTTACTCGCGAGGCGCGGTAGGCTATGGCTACACCTTC
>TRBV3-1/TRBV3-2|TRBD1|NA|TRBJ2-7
CASSQLTGAHEQYF
TGTGCCAGCAGCCAGCTGACAGGGGCCCACGAGCAGTACTTC
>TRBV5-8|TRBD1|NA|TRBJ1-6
CASSPSDRVNSPLHF
TGTGCCAGCAGCCCATCGGACAGGGTAAATTCACCCCTCCACTTT
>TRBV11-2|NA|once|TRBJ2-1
CASSFLRGVEQFF
TGTGCCAGCAGCTTTCTCAGGGGGGTTGAGCAGTTCTTC
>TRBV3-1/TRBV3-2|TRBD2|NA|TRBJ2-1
CASSHFFGTSGSSSYNEQFF
TGTGCCAGCAGCCATTTTTTCGGGACTAGCGGATCGAGCTCCTACAATGAGCAGTTCTTC
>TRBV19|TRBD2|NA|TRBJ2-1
CASQAGVSSYNEQFF
TGTGCCAGTCAAGCGGGAGTCTCTTCCTACAATGAGCAGTTCTTC
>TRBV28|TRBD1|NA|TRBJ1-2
CASRHGDRAGGYTF
TGTGCCAGCAGGCATGGGGACAGGGCGGGCGGCTACACCTTC